This T cell receptor (beta chain) came from a study of control samples from healthy donors and cancer patients. Sequenced by immunoSEQ multiplex PCR; TCRdb stores in-frame clones only, minus some. The sample lists approximately 180,000 clones, approximately 94% occurring once. The sample comprised blood. The TCR comes from a woman between 18 and 30 years old in good health.

The CDR3 protein is CASSSNGVLNYGYTF. The DNA of the CDR3 is TGTGCCAGCAGTTCCAATGGGGTCCTTAACTATGGCTACACCTTC. The chain uses TRBV27 and TRBJ1-2, with no clear D. This CDR3 is 15 amino acids long. Between the trimmed V and J ends, which lost 4 bases and 1 base, there was a span of 13 bases. The germline gives CDR1 MNHEY, CDR2 SMNVEV (reference sequence).